These T cell receptor beta chains were read from a single sample in a study of a mutant IDH1 vaccine in newly diagnosed glioma. Their antigens are not known. Here immunoSEQ multiplex PCR was the method, and the copy in TCRdb shows in-frame clones only, minus some. The sample holds tens of thousands of clones, 81% seen once. The sample was PBMCs, taken from a glioma patient whose treatment included an IDH1 peptide vaccine. These receptors were obtained from a man aged 25-45 years with glioma. The CDR3 runs from the conserved cysteine through the conserved F or W. A D gene is named only where the DNA matches it firmly. Size values are once, few and many counts, or a class for expanded clones, and some rows have none.

>TRBV10-2|TRBJ1-3|17|NA|NA
TGCGCCAGCAGGCCTCTAAGGGGGAAAGGGTACGGAAACACCATATATTTT
CASRPLRGKGYGNTIYF
>TRBV6-5|TRBJ2-1|15|NA|NA
TGTGCCAGCAGTTATGGCGGGTCTGGGCCCAATGAGCAGTTCTTC
CASSYGGSGPNEQFF
>TRBV18|TRBJ1-1|13|NA|NA
TGTGCCAGCTCAATCGACAGGAGCACTGAAGCTTTCTTT
CASSIDRSTEAFF
>TRBV19|TRBJ2-5|16|TRBD2|NA
TGTGCCAGTAGTATACCCGCTAGCGGGAACCAAGAGACCCAGTACTTC
CASSIPASGNQETQYF
>TRBV10-3|TRBJ1-2|16|NA|NA
TGTGCCATCAGTGACTTTACAAAGGGCGGGAGCTATGGCTACACCTTC
CAISDFTKGGSYGYTF
>TRBV5-1|TRBJ1-2|15|NA|NA
TGCGCCAGCAGCGCCCGACCGGGACTTATAGTGAGCTACACCTTC
CASSARPGLIVSYTF
>TRBV5-1|TRBJ1-2|16|NA|NA
TGCGCCAGCAGCTTGCGGGGCCTAGGCCAGACTTATGGCTACACCTTC
CASSLRGLGQTYGYTF
>TRBV5-4|TRBJ1-4|15|TRBD1|NA
TGTGCCAGCAGCTTCGGGACAGAAACTAATGAAAAACTGTTTTTT
CASSFGTETNEKLFF
>TRBV9|TRBJ2-3|14|NA|NA
TGTGCCAGCAGCGTTAGCAGGGGCACAGATACGCAGTATTTT
CASSVSRGTDTQYF
>TRBV7-9|TRBJ2-1|12|NA|NA
TGTGCCAGCAGCCCGGGCGGCAATGAGCAGTTCTTC
CASSPGGNEQFF
>TRBV12-5|TRBJ2-3|12|NA|NA
TGTGCTAGTGGTTGGGAGGCAGATACGCAGTATTTT
CASGWEADTQYF
>TRBV18|TRBJ2-1|13|NA|once
TGTGCCAGCTCACCTCGGACAGACAATGAGCAGTTCTTC
CASSPRTDNEQFF
>TRBV27|TRBJ1-2|13|NA|NA
TGTGCCAGCAGCCTAACCTACAGCTATGGCTACACCTTC
CASSLTYSYGYTF
>TRBV7-7|TRBJ2-3|16|TRBD2|once
TGTGCCAGCAGCCCAACGGTAGGACTAGCAGCAGATACGCAGTATTTT
CASSPTVGLAADTQYF
>TRBV19|TRBJ1-3|16|NA|NA
TGTGCCAGTAGTATTCGGGCAGGTAGCTCTGGAAACACCATATATTTT
CASSIRAGSSGNTIYF
>TRBV6-1|TRBJ2-3|18|TRBD2|NA
TGTGCCAGCAGTGCCTTAAAGAGCGGGGGTCGGCACACAGATACGCAGTATTTT
CASSALKSGGRHTDTQYF
>TRBV19|TRBJ2-7|15|NA|NA
TGTGCCAGTAGTATAACCGGGACCCCCGCGGCAGAGCAGTACTTC
CASSITGTPAAEQYF
>TRBV10-1|TRBJ2-3|14|NA|NA
TGCGCCAGCAGCCCGATGGGGGCCCCAGATACGCAGTATTTT
CASSPMGAPDTQYF
>TRBV28|TRBJ1-2|15|NA|NA
TGTGCCAGCAGTCTTAACAGAGGGATTAACTATGGCTACACCTTC
CASSLNRGINYGYTF
>TRBV5-1|TRBJ1-4|16|NA|NA
TGTGCCAGCAGCTCAACCGGACAGACACCTAATGAAAAACTGTTTTTT
CASSSTGQTPNEKLFF
>TRBV6-5|TRBJ1-2|13|TRBD1|NA
TGTGCCATCAAAAGGGGGCCGAGCTATGGCTACACCTTC
CAIKRGPSYGYTF
>TRBV7-5|TRBJ2-7|17|NA|NA
TGTGTCAGAATCACTGTTGTAGGGGGCGCAAGCTCCTACGAGCAGTACTTC
CVRITVVGGASSYEQYF
>TRBV30|TRBJ1-3|15|NA|NA
TGTGCCTGGAGTGGTGTGCCACACTCTGGAAACACCATATATTTT
CAWSGVPHSGNTIYF
>TRBV19|TRBJ1-1|15|TRBD1|NA
TGTGCCAGTAAAGGTCGGGACAGTGGTTCCGGGGAAGCTTTCTTT
CASKGRDSGSGEAFF
>TRBV4-1|TRBJ2-7|19|TRBD2|once
TGCGCCAGCAGCCAAGGGGGCCTGGGGCAAGGAGCGGGGGGCTACGAGCAGTACTTC
CASSQGGLGQGAGGYEQYF
>TRBV30|TRBJ1-5|14|TRBD1|NA
TGTGCCTGGAGTGGACAGGGGGTAAATCAGCCCCAGCATTTT
CAWSGQGVNQPQHF
>TRBV6-1|TRBJ2-7|13|NA|NA
TGTGCCAGCAGTGCCTCAGACACCTACGAGCAGTACTTC
CASSASDTYEQYF
>TRBV2|TRBJ2-2|18|NA|NA
TGTGCCAGCATCGGGAGACGCAGGCCTGGGGCCTCCACCGGGGAGCTGTTTTTT
CASIGRRRPGASTGELFF
>TRBV10-3|TRBJ2-1|12|NA|NA
TGTGCCATCAGTGATCTAACAGCTGAGCAGTTCTTC
CAISDLTAEQFF
>TRBV6-1|TRBJ1-5|14|NA|NA
TGTGCCAGCAGTGAGGGGGGGCCGGATCAGCCCCAGCATTTT
CASSEGGPDQPQHF
>TRBV18|TRBJ1-4|15|NA|NA
TGTGCCAGCTCAACAAACAGCGCAACTAATGAAAAACTGTTTTTT
CASSTNSATNEKLFF
>TRBV4-1|TRBJ2-5|17|TRBD2|NA
TGCGCCAGCAGCCGCCAGGAGCGGGGGGGAATCCAAGAGACCCAGTACTTC
CASSRQERGGIQETQYF
>TRBV5-1|TRBJ2-1|15|TRBD2|few
TGCGCCAGCAGCTTAACTAGCGGGGGGCCCCATGAGCAGTTCTTC
CASSLTSGGPHEQFF
>TRBV4-1|TRBJ1-2|15|TRBD1|NA
TGCGCCAGCAGCCATCTGTCCAGGGGGCTCGATGGCTACACCTTC
CASSHLSRGLDGYTF
>TRBV4-1|TRBJ2-3|14|NA|NA
TGCGCCAGCAGCCAACGGGAGAGGACAGATACGCAGTATTTT
CASSQRERTDTQYF
>TRBV10-3|TRBJ1-1|11|NA|NA
TGTGCCATCAGTGGGGGCACTGAAGCTTTCTTT
CAISGGTEAFF
>TRBV25-1|TRBJ1-1|14|TRBD1|NA
TGTGCCAGCAGTTTGGGACAGGGCTACACTGAAGCTTTCTTT
CASSLGQGYTEAFF
>TRBV28|TRBJ1-4|11|NA|NA
TGTGCCAGCAGTCTACAGTCTAAACTGTTTTTT
CASSLQSKLFF